The rows below give T cell receptor beta chains drawn from one sample of a study of spatial heterogeneity in lung cancer. TCRdb itself ran the 5' RACE reads through MiXCR, one entry per CDR3 protein. The sample holds several thousand distinct CDR3 sequences, approximately 16% seen once. The material was PBMCs, obtained at surgery. These receptors were taken from a male donor with early-stage non-small cell lung cancer. Both conserved end residues are part of each CDR3. Each record gives: CDR3 DNA, CDR3 protein, J gene, V gene, clone size, D gene. The D gene is left open where the match is weak. Size is omitted from some rows. Given values are once, few, many or a class for expanded clones.

CDR3nt: TGTGCCAGCAGTACGACTCGGACAGGGTGGGACGAGCAGTACTTC
CDR3aa: CASSTTRTGWDEQYF
j_gene: TRBJ2-7
v_gene: TRBV28
abundance: medium-sized
d_gene: TRBD1

CDR3nt: TGTGCCAGCAGTGCGACAGGGATTAACTATGGCTACACCTTC
CDR3aa: CASSATGINYGYTF
j_gene: TRBJ1-2
v_gene: TRBV27
abundance: many
d_gene: TRBD1

CDR3nt: TGCAGCGTTGTTAGGGAGGGGAACACCGGGGAGCTGTTTTTT
CDR3aa: CSVVREGNTGELFF
j_gene: TRBJ2-2
v_gene: TRBV29-1
abundance: many
d_gene: TRBD2

CDR3nt: TGTGCCACCAGCAGGCCCCTGGTTCATACGCAGTATTTT
CDR3aa: CATSRPLVHTQYF
j_gene: TRBJ2-3
v_gene: TRBV15
abundance: -
d_gene: -

CDR3nt: TGCGCCAGCAGCTTGAATAGCGGGAGGGCCCCAGATACGCAGTATTTT
CDR3aa: CASSLNSGRAPDTQYF
j_gene: TRBJ2-3
v_gene: TRBV5-1
abundance: many
d_gene: TRBD2

CDR3nt: TGTGCCAGCAGTCGGGTCGCAACTAATGAAAAACTGTTTTTT
CDR3aa: CASSRVATNEKLFF
j_gene: TRBJ1-4
v_gene: TRBV28
abundance: -
d_gene: -

CDR3nt: TGTGCCACCAGTCCCTGGGGCGGGGAAGAGACCCAGTACTTC
CDR3aa: CATSPWGGEETQYF
j_gene: TRBJ2-5
v_gene: TRBV24-1
abundance: once
d_gene: -

CDR3nt: TGTGCCAGCAGCACGTCCGCTCCGACCTACGAGCAGTACTTC
CDR3aa: CASSTSAPTYEQYF
j_gene: TRBJ2-7
v_gene: TRBV11-2
abundance: -
d_gene: -

CDR3nt: TGTGCCAGCAGCTCCCGGACTAGCGGGGGGTCGTTTAGCTCCTACGAGCAGTACTTC
CDR3aa: CASSSRTSGGSFSSYEQYF
j_gene: TRBJ2-7
v_gene: TRBV7-9
abundance: many
d_gene: TRBD2

CDR3nt: TGTGCCAGCAGTTTAGACTGGGACAGGGGGCTGGGGAGCAATCAGCCCCAGCATTTT
CDR3aa: CASSLDWDRGLGSNQPQHF
j_gene: TRBJ1-5
v_gene: TRBV12-3/TRBV12-4
abundance: many
d_gene: TRBD1

CDR3nt: TGCAGCGTTCGCCGGGGTGGCATCAATGAGCAGTTCTTC
CDR3aa: CSVRRGGINEQFF
j_gene: TRBJ2-1
v_gene: TRBV29-1
abundance: few
d_gene: -

CDR3nt: TGTGCCAGCAGCTTACCGGGGAATGAGCAGTTCTTC
CDR3aa: CASSLPGNEQFF
j_gene: TRBJ2-1
v_gene: TRBV7-9
abundance: many
d_gene: -

CDR3nt: TGTGCCAGCAGTTTCCGAGGGGGGGCGGATGAAGGCTACACCTTC
CDR3aa: CASSFRGGADEGYTF
j_gene: TRBJ1-2
v_gene: TRBV2
abundance: many
d_gene: -

CDR3nt: TGCGCCAGCAGCCACCCCGGGACCTCCACCGGGGAGCTGTTTTTT
CDR3aa: CASSHPGTSTGELFF
j_gene: TRBJ2-2
v_gene: TRBV23-1
abundance: medium-sized
d_gene: -

CDR3nt: TGTGCCAGCAGCCAAGGATTGTACAGCATGAACACTGAAGCTTTCTTT
CDR3aa: CASSQGLYSMNTEAFF
j_gene: TRBJ1-1
v_gene: TRBV3-1
abundance: -
d_gene: -

CDR3nt: TGTGCCAGCAGTTTCATGAACGAGCAGTACTTC
CDR3aa: CASSFMNEQYF
j_gene: TRBJ2-7
v_gene: TRBV28
abundance: many
d_gene: -

CDR3nt: TGTGCCAGCAGCTTAGTCCGTAGGTCAGCAGGGAGGGGAGAGACCCAGTACTTC
CDR3aa: CASSLVRRSAGRGETQYF
j_gene: TRBJ2-5
v_gene: TRBV7-6
abundance: medium-sized
d_gene: TRBD2

CDR3nt: TGCGCCAGCAGCTCACACCCCGGGACTGGTACCTACGAGCAGTACTTC
CDR3aa: CASSSHPGTGTYEQYF
j_gene: TRBJ2-7
v_gene: TRBV5-1
abundance: many
d_gene: -